The clone carrying this TCR beta chain came up a few times. Its cognate antigen is unknown. Susac syndrome patients met recently defined diagnostic criteria for definite or probable disease. The entry originates in a study of CD8 T cells in Susac syndrome. Whole-study results and caveats: In Susac syndrome, CD4+ T cell repertoires lacked any clonal expansion.

Germline assignment: CDR1 SGHDT and CDR2 YYEEEE. The V and J ends lost 4 bases and 6 bases respectively, with 17 bases between them. This CDR3 has 14 amino acids. The authors reverse transcribed roughly 0.5 to 1 ug RNA with random hexamers. A multiplex approach, immunoSEQ multiplex PCR, amplified TCR beta CDR3 across 54 Vbeta and 13 Jbeta. From the immunoSEQ multiplex PCR reads, TCRdb called clonotypes with MiXCR, one entry per CDR3 protein. The table has under 200,000 distinct CDR3 sequences, around nine tenths seen once. The origin of this receptor is a human donor with Susac syndrome. Source material: CD4+ T cells from PBMCs. The V gene is TRBV5-6, the J gene TRBJ2-7; no definite D call. The CDR3 is CASSPSKASREQYF. CDR3 in DNA: TGTGCCAGCAGCCCCTCGAAGGCTTCTCGCGAGCAGTACTTC. The whole variable domain, filled in from reference TRBV5-6 and TRBJ2-7, reads DAGVTQSPTHLIKTRGQQVTLRCSPKSGHDTVSWYQQALGQGPQFIFQYYEEEERQRGNFPDRFSGHQFPNYSSELNVNALLLGDSALYLCASSPSKASREQYFGPGTRLTVT.